The 9 T cell receptor beta chains below come from one sample, sequenced in a study of cytomegalovirus exposure and HLA in healthy donors. Profiled with immunoSEQ multiplex PCR; TCRdb holds only in-frame clones, not every one. The sample includes roughly 330,000 clones, roughly nine tenths seen only once; the top ten take 0.95% to 1.5%. Sequencing used PBMCs. Receptor source: a woman aged 30 to 39 in good health and CMV-seropositive.

The V gene is TRBV5-1, the J gene TRBJ1-1; 8 bases are a match to TRBD1. Germline values: CDR1 SGHRS, CDR2 YFSETQ. The CDR3 extends over 15 amino acids. Losses at the gene ends were 0 bases for V and 8 bases for J; bases not matched to a gene: 9. CDR3 sequence reads: CASSLAGTGKEEAFF. As DNA, the CDR3 is TGCGCCAGCAGCTTGGCCGGGACAGGAAAAGAAGAAGCTTTCTTT.

The chain links TRBV7-2 to TRBJ1-2; D remains unclear. The germline V and J ends were trimmed by 5 bases and 4 bases, with 11 bases remaining between them. Germline V gene data show CDR1 as SGHTA and CDR2 as FQGNSA. The length of the CDR3 is 13 residues. The CDR3 bases are TGTGCCAGCAGCCGTGGACTGGTCTATGGCTACACCTTC. It encodes CASSRGLVYGYTF.

V and J are TRBV5-1 and TRBJ2-3; D is perhaps TRBD2 (6 bases). V lost 7 bases and J lost 4, with 22 bases in between. The CDR3 spans 16 residues. Germline V gene data show CDR1 as SGHRS and CDR2 as YFSETQ. Here the CDR3 reads CASRPLLAGFADTQYF. The CDR3, as DNA: TGCGCCAGCCGACCCCTACTAGCTGGCTTCGCAGATACGCAGTATTTT.

The chain couples TRBV5-6 to TRBJ2-7; D gene uncertain. Trimming took off 1 base at V and 4 bases at J, with 3 bases between the two ends. Germline values: CDR1 SGHDT, CDR2 YYEEEE. This CDR3 region has 11 residues. The CDR3 region is CASSLRYEQYF. The DNA for the CDR3 is TGTGCCAGCAGCTTGAGGTACGAGCAGTACTTC.

The chain is built from TRBV10-3 and TRBJ2-7; 13 positions agree with TRBD2. V was clipped by 6 bases and J by 9 bases; unmatched bases: 11. This CDR3 is 15 amino acids long. CDR1 is ENHRY and CDR2 is SYGVKD in the germline V gene. Here the CDR3 DNA reads TGTGCCATCAGGGACGGGACTAGCGGGGTAGTGGCGCAGTACTTC. Translation: CAIRDGTSGVVAQYF.

The chain has TRBV19 and TRBJ2-4; possibly TRBD1 for D (5 bases). V was trimmed by 4 bases and J by 7 bases, leaving 14 bases between them. Germline V gene lookup returns CDR1 LNHDA and CDR2 SQIVND (reference sequence). The CDR3 is 14 amino acids. CDR3 amino acids: CASSSRQPANIQYF. The CDR3 nucleotides are TGTGCCAGTAGTAGTAGACAGCCCGCTAACATTCAGTACTTC. Using reference TRBV19 and TRBJ2-4 for the parts outside the CDR3, the full variable domain is DGGITQSPKYLFRKEGQNVTLSCEQNLNHDAMYWYRQDPGQGLRLIYYSQIVNDFQKGDIAEGYSVSREKKESFPLTVTSAQKNPTAFYLCASSSRQPANIQYFGAGTRLSVL.

This chain uses TRBV14 with TRBJ2-7, with D perhaps given as TRBD1 or TRBD2 (6 bases each). This CDR3 has 15 residues. In germline, CDR1 is SGHDN, CDR2 FVKESK. The V end was cut by 4 bases, the J end by 4 bases, with 17 bases between. CDR3 nucleotide sequence: TGTGCCAGCAGCCTCCATGGAGGGGGGTATTACGAGCAGTACTTC. This codes for CASSLHGGGYYEQYF.

This rearrangement joins TRBV5-1 to TRBJ2-6; the match to TRBD2 covers 8 bases. Germline CDR1 is SGHRS and CDR2 is YFSETQ. The CDR3 runs 15 residues. Unmatched junction bases numbered 5, after V lost 7 bases and J lost 2 bases. The CDR3 DNA reads as TGCGCCAGCTCTCGGGAGGGCGCTGGGGCCAACGTCCTGACTTTC. Protein sequence: CASSREGAGANVLTF.

This chain uses TRBV4-2 with TRBJ2-2, with D tentatively TRBD1 (5 bases). CDR1 and CDR2 (germline): LGHNA, YNFKEQ. Trimming stripped 8 bases from V and 7 bases from J, with 14 bases between. The CDR3 totals 13 residues. CDR3 amino acids: CASLRAWDGELFF. CDR3 DNA: TGTGCCAGCCTCAGGGCCTGGGACGGGGAGCTGTTTTTT.